This entry features one T cell receptor beta chain sequence. These data belong to a study of T cell responses to AZD1222 COVID-19 vaccine. Assay used: immunoSEQ multiplex PCR; TCRdb lists only in-frame clones, some missing. The data contain about 140,000 clones, more than 90% of them singletons. The trim removed 0 bases at V and 4 bases at J, leaving 6 bases unmatched. Per germline, CDR1 GTSNPN and CDR2 SVGIG (reference sequence). CDR3 length equals 16 residues. The source material was peripheral blood, sampled on day 0 of AZD1222 vaccination. V is TRBV30 and J is TRBJ2-2; 9 bases line up with TRBD2. This clonotype was sampled from an adult in good health. CDR3 bases: TGTGCCTGGAGTGTATCGACTAGCGGTTTCACCGGGGAGCTGTTTTTT. As protein: CAWSVSTSGFTGELFF.